What follows are 18 T cell receptor beta chains derived from one specimen sequenced in a study of siplizumab effects on memory and regulatory T cells. TCRdb's copy holds only in-frame clones and misses some; the assay was immunoSEQ multiplex PCR. Counted here are 99,000 or so clones, about 93% occurring once; the ten biggest clones make up around 0.62%. The material sequenced was Tregs sorted from blood. The source is a human donor in good health.

This sequence joins TRBV7-9 and TRBJ1-6, with D perhaps TRBD1 (6 bases). Between the trimmed V and J ends, which lost 2 bases and 6 bases, there was a span of 11 bases. The germline V gene encodes CDR1 SEHNR and CDR2 FQNEAQ (reference sequence). The CDR3 runs to 15 residues. CDR3 DNA: TGTGCCAGCAGCTTAAGGGGGGCCGGTAATTCACCCCTCCACTTT. It is translated as CASSLRGAGNSPLHF.

The rearrangement joins TRBV19 to TRBJ2-1; 9 bases match TRBD1. Germline V gene lookup returns CDR1 LNHDA and CDR2 SQIVND (reference sequence). The V gene end was trimmed by 6 bases and the J gene end by 6 bases; junction bases not matched to a gene: 3. This CDR3 is built from 13 residues. The CDR3 region is CASRSQGANEQFF. The DNA for the CDR3 is TGTGCCAGTAGGTCACAGGGGGCCAATGAGCAGTTCTTC.

The chain links TRBV11-2 to TRBJ2-7, with D perhaps matching TRBD1 (5 bases). V lost 5 bases, J lost 6 bases, and 14 bases lay in between. Germline CDR1 and CDR2: SGHAT and FQNNGV. The CDR3 contains 13 residues. As DNA, the CDR3 is TGTGCCAGCAGCCTAAACAGGTTACTCGAGCAGTACTTC. Its translation is CASSLNRLLEQYF.

The chain couples TRBV2 to TRBJ1-1; 8 bases fit TRBD1. V was pared by 5 bases and J by 5 bases, with 7 bases of the junction left unmatched. The CDR3 consists of 14 residues. CDR1 SNHLY and CDR2 FYNNEI come from the germline V gene. The chain's CDR3 is CASSKQGGMTEAFF. The CDR3 region has the DNA TGTGCCAGCAGTAAACAGGGGGGAATGACTGAAGCTTTCTTT.

The chain joins TRBV7-2 to TRBJ2-3; D not resolved. The V and J ends lost 5 bases and 5 bases respectively, with 17 bases between them. The CDR3 extends over 15 amino acids. CDR1 and CDR2 (germline): SGHTA, FQGNSA. Written as DNA, the CDR3 is TGTGCCAGCAGCCGAATGGGTGGTGGGTTAGATACGCAGTATTTT. Translating gives CASSRMGGGLDTQYF.

J is TRBJ2-4 and V is TRBV27; 8 nucleotides agree with TRBD2. V gave up 8 bases and J gave up 2 bases; unmatched junction bases: 5. The CDR3 is 14 residues long. From germline, CDR1 is MNHEY and CDR2 SMNVEV (reference sequence). CDR3 sequence (DNA): TGTGCCAGCCGGGAGGGGGGGACCAAAAACATTCAGTACTTC. Protein: CASREGGTKNIQYF.

The V gene is TRBV27, the J gene TRBJ1-2, with TRBD1 matching 9 bases. The germline V gene encodes CDR1 MNHEY and CDR2 SMNVEV (reference sequence). The CDR3 consists of 15 residues. V gave up 1 base and J gave up 8 bases; unmatched junction bases: 8. CDR3 amino acids: CASSLFWADRGGYTF. The DNA of the CDR3 is TGTGCCAGCAGTTTATTCTGGGCGGACAGGGGCGGCTACACCTTC.

The gene calls are TRBV27 and TRBJ2-3; D unresolved. Looked up from germline, CDR1 is MNHEY and CDR2 is SMNVEV (reference sequence). This CDR3 spans 15 amino acids. V lost 6 bases and J lost 5, with 18 bases in between. CDR3 coding DNA: TGTGCCAGCAGGCTCCGACCCGGAGAGAGAGATACGCAGTATTTT. Protein: CASRLRPGERDTQYF.

In DNA, the CDR3 is TGTGCCAGCAGCTCTGTGAGCAAATCGGAGACCCAGTACTTC. It specifies CASSSVSKSETQYF. V gene TRBV7-8 combines with J gene TRBJ2-5; D unresolved. The CDR3 extends over 14 amino acids. V lost 4 bases and J 5 bases, leaving 14 bases between the germline ends. Germline CDR1 and CDR2: SGHVS and FQNEAQ.

CDR3 nucleotide sequence: TGTGCCATCAGGGGAACAATAGGGGAGACCCAGTACTTC. This sequence encodes CAIRGTIGETQYF. The V call is TRBV10-3, the J call TRBJ2-5; D call uncertain. Germline V gene lookup returns CDR1 ENHRY and CDR2 SYGVKD. The CDR3 is made up of 13 amino acids. Trimming left V 6 bases short and J 5 bases short, with 13 bases between.

The genes are TRBV19 and TRBJ2-1; no clear D gene. V dropped 3 bases and J dropped 0 bases, with 9 bases sitting between them. This CDR3 is 15 amino acids long. Germline CDR1 reads LNHDA; CDR2 reads SQIVND (reference sequence). The CDR3 DNA reads as TGTGCCAGTAGTATCCCAGCGACCTCCTACAATGAGCAGTTCTTC. Translating gives CASSIPATSYNEQFF.

V gene TRBV29-1 combines with J gene TRBJ1-2, with D unresolved. CDR3 length equals 11 residues. With 3 bases removed from V and 4 bases from J, the gap between germline ends came to 6 bases. Germline V gene lookup returns CDR1 SQVTM and CDR2 ANQGSEA. In DNA, the CDR3 is TGCAGCGTTGATTGGGGCTATGGCTACACCTTC. It translates to CSVDWGYGYTF.

V is TRBV6-4 and J is TRBJ2-7; no clear D gene. The CDR3 contains 14 residues. The germline V gene has CDR1 MRHNA and CDR2 SNTAGT. V was pared by 5 bases and J by 3 bases, with 14 bases between. In DNA, the CDR3 is TGTGCCAGCAGTATCCTAAAACGGCGCTACGAGCAGTACTTC. This codes for CASSILKRRYEQYF.

This chain joins TRBV5-1 and TRBJ1-4; no definite D call. The CDR3 consists of 14 residues. Germline V gene sequence: CDR1 SGHRS, CDR2 YFSETQ. Trimming left V 0 bases short and J 6 bases short, with 9 bases between. The CDR3 reads CASSLGSVDEKLFF. For the CDR3, the DNA is TGCGCCAGCAGCTTGGGATCCGTCGATGAAAAACTGTTTTTT.

The CDR3 region has the DNA TGTGCCAGCAGCTTAGGAGGGGCGGTATATGGCTACACCTTC. Translating gives CASSLGGAVYGYTF. This chain uses TRBV7-9 with TRBJ1-2; possible D gene TRBD1, 5 bases. The CDR3 is 14 residues long. V gave up 1 base and J gave up 5 bases, with 11 bases separating them. The germline V gene encodes CDR1 SEHNR and CDR2 FQNEAQ (reference sequence).

The chain recombines TRBV30 with TRBJ1-6; 8 nucleotides match TRBD1. Germline V gene lookup returns CDR1 GTSNPN and CDR2 SVGIG (reference sequence). After removal of 8 bases from V and 8 bases from J, the junction contained 8 bases not matched to a gene. CDR3 length: 13 amino acids. The CDR3 spells CAGGTGWDSPLHF. The CDR3, as DNA: TGTGCCGGGGGGACAGGTTGGGATTCACCCCTCCACTTT.

The CDR3 here is CASRRIGGPTNEQFF. The CDR3 DNA reads TGTGCCAGCCGCCGTATCGGGGGGCCCACCAATGAGCAGTTCTTC. This chain connects TRBV2 to TRBJ2-1, with a possible D match to TRBD2 (7 bases). Trimming pared 8 bases from V and 6 bases from J, leaving 20 bases between. Germline V gene data show CDR1 as SNHLY and CDR2 as FYNNEI. The CDR3 consists of 15 residues.

J is TRBJ1-2 and V is TRBV7-2; the match to TRBD1 covers 10 bases. V lost 4 bases and J lost 6; bases outside the gene matches: 8. Germline V gene sequence: CDR1 SGHTA, CDR2 FQGNSA. This CDR3 has 15 amino acids. This CDR3 is CASSSTGTGVHGYTF. DNA for the CDR3: TGTGCCAGCAGCTCAACCGGGACAGGGGTTCATGGCTACACCTTC.